Detailed here is one T cell receptor (beta chain). Trimming removed 1 base from V and 0 bases from J, with 10 bases in between. This CDR3 has 16 amino acids. Germline CDR1 is SGHVS and CDR2 is FQNEAQ. The record originates from a study of blood T cell repertoires in COVID-19. Study at large: Spain, Italy and the United States supplied samples that represented acute and convalescent COVID-19.

Participants' reported clinical history set cohort assignment. During the 2 weeks before they entered the study, exposed participants had met someone with a PCR-confirmed or clinician-diagnosed COVID-19 case. Sequencing was performed with immunoSEQ multiplex PCR; in TCRdb, only in-frame clones are kept and a portion is missing. The table has 200,000 to 250,000 clones, around 88% seen once. The sample taken for sequencing was PBMCs or T cells enriched from blood (not recorded which). The chain recombines TRBV7-8 with TRBJ1-3; D may be TRBD1 (6 bases). The sequence derives from a woman aged 30 to 39 who had been exposed to COVID-19. This CDR3 is CASSLGYRDSGNTIYF. The CDR3 DNA reads TGTGCCAGCAGCTTAGGCTACAGGGACTCTGGAAACACCATATATTTT.